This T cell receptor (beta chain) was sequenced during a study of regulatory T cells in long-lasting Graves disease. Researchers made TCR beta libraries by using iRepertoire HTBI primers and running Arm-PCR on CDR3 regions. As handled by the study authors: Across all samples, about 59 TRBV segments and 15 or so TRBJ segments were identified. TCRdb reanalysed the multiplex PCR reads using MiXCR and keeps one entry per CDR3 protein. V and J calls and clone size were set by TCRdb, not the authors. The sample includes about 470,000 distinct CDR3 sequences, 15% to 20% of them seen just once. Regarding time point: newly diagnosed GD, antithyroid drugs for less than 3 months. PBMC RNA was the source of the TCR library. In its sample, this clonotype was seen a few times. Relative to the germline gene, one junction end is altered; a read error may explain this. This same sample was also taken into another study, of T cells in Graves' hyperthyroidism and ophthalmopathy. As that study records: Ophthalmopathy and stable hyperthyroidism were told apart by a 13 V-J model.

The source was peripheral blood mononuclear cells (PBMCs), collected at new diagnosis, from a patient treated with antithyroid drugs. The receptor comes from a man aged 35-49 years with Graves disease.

The CDR3 loop is CSARPRLAWLF. The CDR3 region has the DNA TGCAGTGCTAGACCAAGACTAGCTTGGCTCTTC. V gene TRBV20-1 combines with J gene TRBJ2-1; 7 positions agree with TRBD2. Per germline, CDR1 DFQATT and CDR2 SNEGSKA (reference sequence). This CDR3 spans 11 amino acids.